A selection of T cell receptor beta chains follows, all from one sample in a study of T-cell memory formation after mild COVID-19. TCRdb used MiXCR to reprocess the 5' RACE reads, holding one entry per CDR3 protein. The sample records a few hundred thousand distinct CDR3 sequences, over 25% being singletons. The sample was PBMCs or a T cell subset sorted from them (not recorded which). The receptors originated from an adult woman who had mild COVID-19 (a few samples of this study predate the infection). Cell type and time point are not known. CDR3s include the opening cysteine and the closing phenylalanine or tryptophan. A D gene is named only where the DNA matches it firmly. Expanded clones are given a class, and other clones once, few, many or no size at all.

>few|TRBJ1-5|TRBV6-6|TRBD1
TGTGCCAGCAGTTACGCCAGGGGACAGGGCTTTAATCAGCCCCAGCATTTT
CASSYARGQGFNQPQHF
>once|TRBJ2-7|TRBV12-3/TRBV12-4|TRBD2
TGTGCCAGCAGTGGCGGTTTGCTAGCGGGAGCCCCCGGTTTC
CASSGGLLAGAPGF
>.|TRBJ2-2|TRBV24-1|.
TGTGCCACCAGTGATTGGTCGGGCAGCTCGACCGGGGAGCTGTTTTTT
CATSDWSGSSTGELFF
>few|TRBJ2-7|TRBV12-3/TRBV12-4|.
TGTGCCAGCAGCCCCACCTTTGAGGGGAGCTCCTACGAGCAGTACTTC
CASSPTFEGSSYEQYF
>many|TRBJ2-1|TRBV13|.
TGTGCCAGCAGCTTAGGGTATGAGCAGTTCTTC
CASSLGYEQFF
>few|TRBJ1-2|TRBV3-1|TRBD1
TGTGCCAGCAGCCCCAGACCCGGGACAGGGGGCGCCTATGGCTACACCTTC
CASSPRPGTGGAYGYTF
>few|TRBJ1-3|TRBV7-6|.
TGTGCCAGCAGTCTCATCTCCGGGGGGACATCTGGAAACACCATATATTTT
CASSLISGGTSGNTIYF
>.|TRBJ2-3|TRBV29-1|TRBD2
TGCAGCGTTGAAAGGCGACAAGTTAGCGGGAGGGCCTCCACAGATACGCAGTATTTT
CSVERRQVSGRASTDTQYF
>few|TRBJ2-2|TRBV9|.
TGTGCCAGCAGCGTAGCCGGGGACGACACCGGGGAGCTGTTTTTT
CASSVAGDDTGELFF
>few|TRBJ1-6|TRBV12-3/TRBV12-4|TRBD1
TGTGCCAGCAGTTGGGGACAGGGGGGAAATTCACCCCTCCACTTT
CASSWGQGGNSPLHF
>.|TRBJ1-5|TRBV29-1|.
TGCAGCGTTGCCCGGGACGACAATCAGCCCCAGAATTTT
CSVARDDNQPQNF
>.|TRBJ2-1|TRBV27|TRBD1
TGTGCCAGCAGTCCGACGGACAGGTTCGATGGAGATGAGCAGTTCTTC
CASSPTDRFDGDEQFF